One sample yielded the 18 T cell receptor beta chains listed below, sequenced in a study of T cell responses to AZD1222 COVID-19 vaccine. Sequenced by immunoSEQ multiplex PCR; TCRdb stores in-frame clones only, minus some. The sample includes roughly 190,000 clones, 90% to 95% of them seen just once. The sample here was peripheral blood, taken 28 days after the second dose of the MenACWY control vaccine. The receptors stem from an adult who received the MenACWY meningococcal vaccine as a control.

The V and J genes are TRBV5-1 and TRBJ1-1; the D gene is possibly TRBD1 (5 bases). This CDR3 spans 12 amino acids. V dropped 5 bases and J dropped 2 bases, with 7 bases sitting between them. Per germline, CDR1 SGHRS and CDR2 YFSETQ. The CDR3 region has the DNA TGCGCCAGCAGTCAGGGCAACACTGAAGCTTTCTTT. Protein sequence: CASSQGNTEAFF.

CDR3 loop: CASSSARDFVYEQYF. CDR3 nucleotide sequence: TGTGCCAGCAGCTCCGCCCGGGACTTTGTCTACGAGCAGTACTTC. The V call is TRBV11-3, the J call TRBJ2-7, with D tentatively TRBD2 (6 bases). The V end lost 4 bases, the J end lost 3 bases, and 16 bases lay between the germline ends. CDR3 length: 15 amino acids. Germline assignment: CDR1 SGHNT and CDR2 YENEEA.

J is TRBJ2-3 and V is TRBV27; no clear D gene. Germline V gene sequence: CDR1 MNHEY, CDR2 SMNVEV (reference sequence). The V and J ends lost 2 bases and 0 bases respectively, with 12 bases between them. The CDR3 runs to 16 residues. The CDR3 DNA reads as TGTGCCAGCAGTTTAATCTGGGCTCGAAGCACAGATACGCAGTATTTT. Translating it yields CASSLIWARSTDTQYF.

Only a few counts were recorded for this clone. The V call is TRBV5-4, the J call TRBJ2-2; 8 nucleotides line up with TRBD1. Germline V gene data show CDR1 as SGHNT and CDR2 as YYREEE (reference sequence). The V segment lost 4 bases and the J segment 4 bases; nucleotides outside the gene matches: 3. The CDR3 is 14 residues long. CDR3 nucleotides: TGTGCCAGCAGCCAGACAGGGGTCACCGGGGAGCTGTTTTTT. The encoded protein is CASSQTGVTGELFF.

The rearrangement uses TRBV9 and TRBJ1-2; TRBD1 aligns across 8 bases. The V gene's germline CDR1 is SGDLS and CDR2 YYNGEE. This CDR3 is built from 14 residues. V trimming: 6 bases; J trimming: 6 bases; junction bases outside the gene matches: 10. CDR3 in DNA: TGTGCCAGCACCCGGACAGGGTTAGATGATGGCTACACCTTC. Translated, it gives CASTRTGLDDGYTF.

The genes are TRBV12-3 or TRBV12-4 and TRBJ1-5, with unresolved D. V was cut by 5 bases and J by 6 bases, with 5 bases left in between. The CDR3 length is 11 residues. CDR3 residues: CASSRGQPQHF. The CDR3 DNA reads TGTGCCAGCAGTAGAGGTCAGCCCCAGCATTTT.

The V call is TRBV10-3, the J call TRBJ1-4; 7 nucleotides match TRBD1. The CDR3 contains 14 residues. V dropped 10 bases and J dropped 5; count of bases not matched to a gene: 10. Germline loops: CDR1 ENHRY, CDR2 SYGVKD. This CDR3 reads CASRRGQPNEKLFF. The CDR3 bases are TGTGCCAGCAGACGGGGACAGCCGAATGAAAAACTGTTTTTT.

This clone was counted a single time. J is TRBJ1-1 and V is TRBV5-1; the D is unclear. Trimming left V 0 bases short and J 0 bases short, with 9 bases between. Looked up from germline, CDR1 is SGHRS and CDR2 is YFSETQ. The CDR3 runs 15 residues. The CDR3 sequence is CASSLGLGMNTEAFF. The CDR3, as DNA: TGCGCCAGCAGCTTGGGCTTAGGGATGAACACTGAAGCTTTCTTT.

V gene TRBV7-3 combines with J gene TRBJ2-1, with D perhaps matching TRBD2 (5 bases). Between the trimmed V and J ends, which lost 1 base and 6 bases, there was a span of 7 bases. CDR1 SGHTA and CDR2 FQGTGA come from the germline V gene. The CDR3 has 13 amino acids. DNA for the CDR3: TGTGCCAGCAGCTTAAGGACTCCCAATGAGCAGTTCTTC. Translating gives CASSLRTPNEQFF.

V usage is TRBV5-1 and J usage is TRBJ2-7, with D unresolved. Germline CDR1 reads SGHRS; CDR2 reads YFSETQ. V gave up 8 bases and J gave up 2 bases, with 14 bases separating them. The CDR3 is 13 amino acids. CDR3 nucleotide sequence: TGCGCCAGTTCCCTCGGGCGGACCTACGAGCAGTACTTC. As protein: CASSLGRTYEQYF.

This rearrangement joins TRBV19 to TRBJ2-1; TRBD2 matches 7 bases. The CDR3 is 14 residues long. J gave up 4 bases and V 3 bases, and 3 bases lay outside the gene matches. CDR1 LNHDA and CDR2 SQIVND come from the germline V gene (reference sequence). The CDR3 bases are TGTGCCAGTAGTATCCTAGCGGCTTACAATGAGCAGTTCTTC. This translates into CASSILAAYNEQFF.

V usage is TRBV7-3 and J usage is TRBJ1-1; D ambiguous. Germline lookup yields CDR1 SGHTA and CDR2 FQGTGA. CDR3 length: 13 residues. With 2 bases removed from V and 10 bases from J, the gap between germline ends came to 14 bases. CDR3 DNA sequence: TGTGCCAGCAGCTTATCCGGCGGGGTCCCAGCTTTCTTT. Its protein product is CASSLSGGVPAFF.

The V gene is TRBV7-2, the J gene TRBJ1-6, with a tentative D call TRBD1 (6 bases). This CDR3 spans 17 amino acids. Germline V lookup: CDR1 SGHTA, CDR2 FQGNSA. V dropped 0 bases and J dropped 7 bases, with 16 bases sitting between them. CDR3 sequence reads: CASSLALGQGLNSPLHF. The CDR3 nucleotides read TGTGCCAGCAGCTTAGCGCTGGGACAAGGCCTAAATTCACCCCTCCACTTT.

V gene TRBV2 combines with J gene TRBJ1-5; no firm D call. Germline loops: CDR1 SNHLY, CDR2 FYNNEI. This CDR3 is built from 13 residues. V shed 3 bases and J shed 7 bases, with 10 bases lying between them. The CDR3 here is CASSDPTQQPQHF. CDR3 bases: TGTGCCAGCAGTGACCCCACCCAGCAGCCCCAGCATTTT.

This chain joins TRBV6-6 and TRBJ2-3; TRBD2 agrees at 7 bases. The CDR3 is made up of 17 amino acids. CDR1 is MNHNY and CDR2 is SVGAGI in the germline V gene (reference sequence). Trimming at V came to 5 bases and at J to 5 bases, leaving 16 bases not matched to a gene. CDR3 protein: CASSLITSGTVGDTQYF. The DNA of the CDR3 is TGTGCCAGCAGTCTGATAACAAGCGGGACGGTAGGAGATACGCAGTATTTT.

The chain has TRBV7-5 and TRBJ2-3; the table's D gene call, TRBD1, was not cross checked with the DNA. TRBV7-5 represents a pseudogene. The CDR3 is 16 amino acids. The CDR3 bases are TGTGTCAGAAGCCAAGGACAGGGCCATCACACAGATACGCAGTATTTT. Translation: CVRSQGQGHHTDTQYF.

The J gene is TRBJ1-3, the V gene TRBV6-1; D might be TRBD1 (5 bases). The CDR3 loop spans 15 amino acids. Germline CDR1 reads MNHNS; CDR2 reads SASEGT. V lost 2 bases and J lost 0, with 8 bases in between. CDR3 sequence reads: CASSERDYSGNTIYF. CDR3 DNA: TGTGCCAGCAGTGAACGGGACTACTCTGGAAACACCATATATTTT.

The chain joins TRBV19 to TRBJ1-1; no reliable D call. Trimming removed 6 bases from V and 4 bases from J, with 12 bases in between. This CDR3 has 13 residues. The germline V gene encodes CDR1 LNHDA and CDR2 SQIVND (reference sequence). In DNA form, the CDR3 reads TGTGCCAGTAGCAATCAGAGATTCACTGAAGCTTTCTTT. Protein sequence: CASSNQRFTEAFF. The full variable domain, rest sourced from reference TRBV19 and TRBJ1-1, is DGGITQSPKYLFRKEGQNVTLSCEQNLNHDAMYWYRQDPGQGLRLIYYSQIVNDFQKGDIAEGYSVSREKKESFPLTVTSAQKNPTAFYLCASSNQRFTEAFFGQGTRLTVV.